This TCR beta chain was sequenced during a study of molecular identifiers for immune sequencing clone quantification (dated by TCRdb to the late 2010s). At the level of the whole study: For a replicate experiment, RNA from roughly 20,000 or 100,000 naive CD8 T cells was divided into five aliquots, and four of the five aliquots were sequenced. The study was a methods study using CD8 T cells to benchmark molecular-identifier clustering-based TCR repertoire sequencing (MIDCIRS) and TCR RNA copy counting. Overall results and qualifications from the work: Highly expanded clone sizes could be underestimated if identical TCR molecules share a barcode. When barcode sub-clustering was left out, chimeric consensus sequences inflated TCR diversity, with chimeras reaching as high as 47%. Spiked-in Jurkat TCR RNA equal to a single cell's worth was reported to be detectable even within one million naive CD8 T cells. About three recovered TCR RNA copies per cell were obtained by modeling, versus roughly 9.7 by digital PCR, implying a capture efficiency of about 30%. Spiked-in Jurkat TCR RNA (approximately 10 copies' worth), which is not part of the donor repertoire, was contained in the naive libraries. In CMV-specific effector cells, clones with more than 20 RNA copies contained over 98% of molecules, whereas in naive cells such clones contained under 1% of molecules.

The library was prepared using PCR. Instrument used: Illumina HiSeq 4000. Bulk TCR libraries were made following a previously described method, with the TCR primers given in Table S5. Purification of total RNA was performed with the Qiagen AllPrep DNA/RNA kit. Before analysis, reads from multiple sequencing runs of one library were combined. As for the authors' bioinformatics: Only reads with exact TCR constant sequence were kept, trimmed to 150 nt, and grouped by their 12-nt molecular barcodes. Reads in each barcode group were sub-clustered using a 15% Levenshtein threshold, and a quality-weighted consensus sequence was built for each RNA molecule. Non-functional sequences were removed, as were lower-count sequences one edit away from another. Based on a fit of two negative binomial distributions, barcode sub-clusters having less than 20% of the maximum read count were discarded. TCRdb redid the processing of the public reads, applying fastp at Q25 and MiXCR, and retained in-frame beta chains. Rows with a matching CDR3 protein are joined into one entry that keeps the most common DNA and genes. The V and J calls were not made by the authors but by TCRdb's processing. This sample lists 60,000 to 80,000 distinct CDR3 sequences; under 20% were detected once. The leading ten clones occupy about 1.6% of the sample.

Naive CD8 T cell libraries were made from approximately 20,000 to 1,000,000 sorted cells using 10%, 30% or 50% of purified RNA. On a BD FACSAria II, naive CD8 T cells were FACS-sorted as CD8+CD4-CCR7+CD45RA+ and collected into RLT Plus buffer. Around 10 TCR copies' worth of Jurkat RNA were spiked into roughly 17,000-1,100,000 naive CD8 T cell samples to test detection sensitivity. CD8 T cells were enriched with RosetteSep CD8+ T Cell Enrichment Cocktail and Ficoll-Paque, followed by ACK red cell lysis. This clonotype has ten or more counts. The antigen it binds to is not known. No per-base quality is available; no much larger clone lies one base away. Per the germline V gene, SQVTM is the CDR1 and ANQGSEA is the CDR2. The CDR3 measures 14 amino acids from cysteine to phenylalanine. Here the CDR3 DNA is all that survives: 42 bases in frame from base 1. The trim is 1 base for V and 1 base for J, with a gap of 10 bases between the germline ends.

Material for sequencing was naive CD8+ T cells from blood, with Jurkat cell RNA spiked in. In light of the paper, this sample's cell subset or site label describes: FACS-sorted CD8+CD4-CCR7+CD45RA+ naive T cells. This receptor chain uses TRBV29-1 and TRBJ1-1; the D gene is possibly TRBD1, with 5 bases matching. The TCR originated in a human donor in good health. Some libraries in this study had Jurkat cell RNA spiked in. DNA sequence: TGCAGCGTTGAAGGGGACGGTAAGAACACTGAAGCTTTCTTT. It codes for CSVEGDGKNTEAFF.